The 12 T cell receptor beta chains reported below all come from one sample, sequenced in a study of early T cells in non-severe SARS-CoV-2 infection (dated by TCRdb to the early 2020s). The library was built by means of 5' RACE. Sequencing relied on a NextSeq 500. TCRdb trimmed public reads at Q25 via fastp, called clones via MiXCR and kept in-frame beta chains. Duplicate CDR3 protein sequences are folded into a single record with the most common DNA and genes. In all, the sample holds about 33,000 distinct CDR3 sequences, and around 5% of those were seen once. Roughly 13% of the sample is taken by the ten largest. The sequencing input was whole blood. The receptor set was obtained from an adult who was a healthcare worker with PCR-confirmed SARS-CoV-2 infection or an uninfected control (not recorded which).

This chain uses TRBV6-2 or TRBV6-3 with TRBJ2-1; the D is unclear. The CDR3 length is 10 residues. V was cut by 8 bases and J by 8 bases, with 7 bases left in between. Germline CDR1 MNHEY, CDR2 SVGEGT. CDR3 in amino acids: CASGQYEQFF. The CDR3 DNA reads as TGTGCCAGCGGGCAGTATGAGCAGTTCTTC.

The J gene is TRBJ2-4, the V gene TRBV19, with no clear D. CDR1 LNHDA and CDR2 SQIVND come from the germline V gene (reference sequence). This CDR3 is built from 15 residues. V lost 5 bases, J lost 2 bases, and 13 bases lay in between. The CDR3 here is CASSLGRISKNIQYF. The CDR3 DNA reads as TGTGCCAGTAGTTTAGGACGAATTTCCAAAAACATTCAGTACTTC. Combining the CDR3 with reference TRBV19 and TRBJ2-4 gives the whole variable domain DGGITQSPKYLFRKEGQNVTLSCEQNLNHDAMYWYRQDPGQGLRLIYYSQIVNDFQKGDIAEGYSVSREKKESFPLTVTSAQKNPTAFYLCASSLGRISKNIQYFGAGTRLSVL.

This chain uses TRBV7-2 with TRBJ2-7; tentatively, D is TRBD2 (6 bases). The length of the CDR3 is 15 residues. Deletions cut 0 bases from V and 4 bases from J, with 13 bases between. Per the germline V gene, CDR1 is SGHTA and CDR2 is FQGNSA. The CDR3 sequence is CASSLAPVREYEQYF. DNA of the CDR3: TGTGCCAGCAGCTTAGCCCCCGTGCGGGAATACGAGCAGTACTTC. Based on the CDR3 plus reference TRBV7-2 and TRBJ2-7, the full variable domain is GAGVSQSPSNKVTEKGKDVELRCDPISGHTALYWYRQSLGQGLEFLIYFQGNSAPDKSGLPSDRFSAERTGGSVSTLTIQRTQQEDSAVYLCASSLAPVREYEQYFGPGTRLTVT.

This rearrangement joins TRBV6-5 to TRBJ2-5; D remains unclear. CDR3 length: 11 amino acids. V was trimmed by 6 bases and J by 5 bases, leaving 7 bases between them. Germline V gene data show CDR1 as MNHEY and CDR2 as SVGAGI. The CDR3 sequence: CASSPGETQYF. DNA of the CDR3: TGTGCCAGCAGCCCCGGGGAGACCCAGTACTTC.

The chain recombines TRBV11-2 with TRBJ1-1; D is undetermined. V was cut by 5 bases and J by 5 bases, with 15 bases left in between. The length of the CDR3 is 14 residues. The germline V gene has CDR1 SGHAT and CDR2 FQNNGV. CDR3 in amino acids: CASSLGGVETEAFF. The CDR3 DNA is TGTGCCAGCAGCCTGGGCGGGGTAGAGACTGAAGCTTTCTTT.

This clonotype showed up many times. The chain couples TRBV2 to TRBJ1-1, with D unresolved. The CDR3 has 13 amino acids. Germline assignment: CDR1 SNHLY and CDR2 FYNNEI. The V and J ends lost 7 bases and 6 bases respectively, with 15 bases between them. In DNA form, the CDR3 reads TGTGCCAGCAACATGGGCTGGAGTGCTGAAGCTTTCTTT. Its protein is CASNMGWSAEAFF.

This clonotype was counted many times. The chain has TRBV9 and TRBJ1-4, with TRBD1 matching over 7 bases. J gave up 6 bases and V 3 bases, and 8 bases lay outside the gene matches. The CDR3 consists of 15 residues. Germline CDR1 reads SGDLS; CDR2 reads YYNGEE. Here the CDR3 reads CASSALQGKDEKLFF. In nucleotides, the CDR3 is TGTGCCAGCAGCGCGCTACAGGGGAAGGATGAAAAACTGTTTTTT.

This clonotype appeared many times. The chain joins TRBV3-1 to TRBJ2-3, with D unclear. The V gene lost 1 base and the J gene lost 1 base, with 9 bases spanning the gap. CDR3 length: 15 amino acids. Germline loops: CDR1 LGHDT, CDR2 YNNKEL (reference sequence). CDR3 residues: CASSQVGSGTDTQYF. CDR3 DNA: TGTGCCAGCAGCCAAGTCGGTAGTGGCACAGATACGCAGTATTTT.

The chain combines TRBV11-2 with TRBJ2-5; D may correspond to TRBD1 or TRBD2 (5 bases each). Trimming cost V 5 bases and J 1 base, with 11 bases left between them. The CDR3 contains 14 residues. Germline CDR1 is SGHAT and CDR2 is FQNNGV. CDR3 sequence reads: CASSVQGPQETQYF. In nucleotides, the CDR3 is TGTGCCAGCAGCGTGCAGGGACCCCAAGAGACCCAGTACTTC.

This clonotype was recorded a few times. The rearrangement uses TRBV3-1 and TRBJ2-6; D call uncertain. Trimming pared 4 bases from V and 0 bases from J, leaving 7 bases between. Germline values: CDR1 LGHDT, CDR2 YNNKEL (reference sequence). The CDR3 is 15 residues long. The CDR3 sequence is CASSLRSSGANVLTF. In DNA, the CDR3 is TGTGCCAGCAGCCTACGGAGCTCTGGGGCCAACGTCCTGACTTTC.

This clonotype came up many times. This chain uses TRBV7-2 with TRBJ2-5; 8 bases match TRBD1. Germline V gene lookup returns CDR1 SGHTA and CDR2 FQGNSA. The length of the CDR3 is 14 residues. V lost 5 bases and J lost 4; bases outside the gene matches: 6. The CDR3 nucleotides are TGTGCCAGCAGCGCGCAGGGGGCAGGAGAGACCCAGTACTTC. Residues: CASSAQGAGETQYF.

This clonotype has ten or more counts. The V gene is TRBV7-3, the J gene TRBJ1-1; no firm D call. The CDR3 spans 14 residues. Germline loops: CDR1 SGHTA, CDR2 FQGTGA. Trimming removed 5 bases from V and 4 bases from J, with 14 bases in between. This chain's CDR3 is CASSPSPGFTEAFF. As DNA, the CDR3 is TGTGCCAGCAGCCCCTCACCAGGCTTCACTGAAGCTTTCTTT.